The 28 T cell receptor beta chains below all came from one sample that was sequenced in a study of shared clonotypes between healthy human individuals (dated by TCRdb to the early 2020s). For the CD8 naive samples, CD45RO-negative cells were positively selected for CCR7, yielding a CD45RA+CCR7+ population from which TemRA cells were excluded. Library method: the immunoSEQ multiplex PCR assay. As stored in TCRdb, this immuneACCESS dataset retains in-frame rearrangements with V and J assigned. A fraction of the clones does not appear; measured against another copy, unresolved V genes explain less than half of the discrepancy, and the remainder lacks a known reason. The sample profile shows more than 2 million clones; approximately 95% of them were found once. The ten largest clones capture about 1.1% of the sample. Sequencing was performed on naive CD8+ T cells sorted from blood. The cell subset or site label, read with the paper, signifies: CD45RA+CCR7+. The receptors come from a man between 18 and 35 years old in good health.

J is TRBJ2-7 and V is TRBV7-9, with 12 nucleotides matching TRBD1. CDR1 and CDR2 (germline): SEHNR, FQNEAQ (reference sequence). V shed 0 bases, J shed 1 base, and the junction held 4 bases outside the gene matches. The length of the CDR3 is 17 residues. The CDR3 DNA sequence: TGTGCCAGCAGCTTAGCGGGACAGGGGGCAAGGTCCTACGAGCAGTACTTC. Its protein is CASSLAGQGARSYEQYF. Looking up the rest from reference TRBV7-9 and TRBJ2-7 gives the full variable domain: DTGVSQNPRHKITKRGQNVTFRCDPISEHNRLYWYRQTLGQGPEFLTYFQNEAQLEKSRLLSDRFSAERPKGSFSTLEIQRTEQGDSAMYLCASSLAGQGARSYEQYFGPGTRLTVT.

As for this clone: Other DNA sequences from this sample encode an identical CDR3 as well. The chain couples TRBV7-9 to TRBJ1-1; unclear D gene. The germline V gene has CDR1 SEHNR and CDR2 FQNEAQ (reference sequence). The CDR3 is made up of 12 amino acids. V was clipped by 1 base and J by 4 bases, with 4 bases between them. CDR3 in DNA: TGTGCCAGCAGCTTAGATCCCACTGAAGCTTTCTTT. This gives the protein CASSLDPTEAFF.

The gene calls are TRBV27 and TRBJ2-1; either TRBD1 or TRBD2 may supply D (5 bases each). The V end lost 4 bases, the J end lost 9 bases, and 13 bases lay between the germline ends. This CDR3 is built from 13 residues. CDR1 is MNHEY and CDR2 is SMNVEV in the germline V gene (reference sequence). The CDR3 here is CASSSPGRTEQFF. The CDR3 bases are TGTGCCAGCAGTTCACCGGGACGGACTGAGCAGTTCTTC.

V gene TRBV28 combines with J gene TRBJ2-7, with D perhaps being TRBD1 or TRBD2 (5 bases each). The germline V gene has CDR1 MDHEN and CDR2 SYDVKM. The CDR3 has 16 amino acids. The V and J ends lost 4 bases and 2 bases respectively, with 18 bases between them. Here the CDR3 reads CASSSSLQRGTYEQYF. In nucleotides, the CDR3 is TGTGCCAGCAGTTCCTCCCTTCAGAGGGGAACCTACGAGCAGTACTTC.

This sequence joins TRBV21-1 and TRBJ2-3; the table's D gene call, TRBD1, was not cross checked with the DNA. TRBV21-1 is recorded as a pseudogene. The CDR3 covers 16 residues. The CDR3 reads CASRVYGAETTDTQYF. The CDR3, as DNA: TGTGCCAGCAGAGTGTATGGGGCAGAAACTACAGATACGCAGTATTTT.

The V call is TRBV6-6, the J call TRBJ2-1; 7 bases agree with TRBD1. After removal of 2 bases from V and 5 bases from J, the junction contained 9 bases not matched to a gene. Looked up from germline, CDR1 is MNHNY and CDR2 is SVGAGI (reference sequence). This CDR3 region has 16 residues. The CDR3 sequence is CASSYLLGQPDNEQFF. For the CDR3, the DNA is TGTGCCAGCAGTTACCTTCTGGGACAGCCTGACAATGAGCAGTTCTTC.

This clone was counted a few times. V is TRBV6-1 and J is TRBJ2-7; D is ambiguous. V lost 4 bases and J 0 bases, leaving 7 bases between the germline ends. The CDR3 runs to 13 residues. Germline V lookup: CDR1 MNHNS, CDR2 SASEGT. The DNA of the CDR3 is TGTGCCAGCAGTGCCCGGACCTCCTACGAGCAGTACTTC. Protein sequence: CASSARTSYEQYF.

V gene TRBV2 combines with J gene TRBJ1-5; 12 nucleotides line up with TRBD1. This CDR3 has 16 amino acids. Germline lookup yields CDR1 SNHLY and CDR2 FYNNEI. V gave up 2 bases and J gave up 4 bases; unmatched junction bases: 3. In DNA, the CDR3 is TGTGCCAGCAGTGAACCGGGACAGGGGGCGAATCAGCCCCAGCATTTT. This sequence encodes CASSEPGQGANQPQHF.

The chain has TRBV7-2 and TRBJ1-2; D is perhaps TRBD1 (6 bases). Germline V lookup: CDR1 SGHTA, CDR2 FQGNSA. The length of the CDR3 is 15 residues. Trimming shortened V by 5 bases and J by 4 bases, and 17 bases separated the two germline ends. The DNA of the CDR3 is TGTGCCAGCAGCACCCGGGCAGGGGACCTCTATGGCTACACCTTC. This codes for CASSTRAGDLYGYTF.

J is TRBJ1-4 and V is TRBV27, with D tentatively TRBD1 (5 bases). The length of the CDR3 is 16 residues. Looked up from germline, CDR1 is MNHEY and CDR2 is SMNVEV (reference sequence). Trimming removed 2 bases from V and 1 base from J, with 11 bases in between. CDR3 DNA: TGTGCCAGCAGTTTAATGGGGGTGGTAACTAATGAAAAACTGTTTTTT. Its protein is CASSLMGVVTNEKLFF.

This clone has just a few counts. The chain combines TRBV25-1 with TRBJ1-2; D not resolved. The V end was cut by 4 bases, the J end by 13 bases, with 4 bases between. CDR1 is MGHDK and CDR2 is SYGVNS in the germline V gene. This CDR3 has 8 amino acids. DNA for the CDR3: TGTGCCAGCAGTGCCCCCACCTTC. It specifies CASSAPTF.

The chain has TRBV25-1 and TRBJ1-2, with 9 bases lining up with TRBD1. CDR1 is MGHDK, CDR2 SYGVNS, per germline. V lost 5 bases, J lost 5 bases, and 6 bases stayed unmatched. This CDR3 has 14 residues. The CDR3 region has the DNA TGTGCCAGCAGTATCACAGGGGGCAGTTATGGCTACACCTTC. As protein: CASSITGGSYGYTF.

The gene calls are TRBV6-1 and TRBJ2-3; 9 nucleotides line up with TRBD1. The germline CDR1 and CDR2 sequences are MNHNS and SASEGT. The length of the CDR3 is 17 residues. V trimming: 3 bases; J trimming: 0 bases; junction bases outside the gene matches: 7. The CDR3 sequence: CASSDRRTGASTDTQYF. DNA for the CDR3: TGTGCCAGCAGTGATCGCCGGACAGGGGCGAGCACAGATACGCAGTATTTT.

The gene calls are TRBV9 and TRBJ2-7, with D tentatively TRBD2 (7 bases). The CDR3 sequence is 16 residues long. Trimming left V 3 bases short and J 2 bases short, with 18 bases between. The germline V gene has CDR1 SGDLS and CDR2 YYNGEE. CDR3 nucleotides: TGTGCCAGCAGCGCGGGGGGCGTCACAGGGACCTACGAGCAGTACTTC. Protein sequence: CASSAGGVTGTYEQYF.

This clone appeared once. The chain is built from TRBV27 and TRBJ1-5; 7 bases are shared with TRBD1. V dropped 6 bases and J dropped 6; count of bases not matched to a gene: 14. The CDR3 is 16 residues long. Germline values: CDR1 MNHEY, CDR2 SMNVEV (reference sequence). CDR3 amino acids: CASSHGGGGIGQPQHF. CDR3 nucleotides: TGTGCCAGCAGCCACGGCGGAGGGGGCATCGGTCAGCCCCAGCATTTT.

The CDR3 region is CASSYGTGNTGELFF. CDR3 bases: TGCGCCAGCAGTTATGGGACAGGGAACACCGGGGAGCTGTTTTTT. The chain links TRBV4-1 to TRBJ2-2, with TRBD1 matching 8 bases. The germline V gene has CDR1 MGHRA and CDR2 YSYEKL. J lost 1 base, V lost 6 bases, and 4 bases had no gene match. The CDR3 contains 15 residues.

CDR3 in amino acids: CASTYGQGADTQYF. As DNA, the CDR3 is TGTGCCAGCACCTATGGACAGGGGGCAGATACGCAGTATTTT. V and J are TRBV7-9 and TRBJ2-3; the match to TRBD1 covers 10 bases. Germline loops: CDR1 SEHNR, CDR2 FQNEAQ (reference sequence). CDR3 length equals 14 residues. The junction had 5 bases not matched to a gene; V was cut back by 7 bases and J by 4 bases.

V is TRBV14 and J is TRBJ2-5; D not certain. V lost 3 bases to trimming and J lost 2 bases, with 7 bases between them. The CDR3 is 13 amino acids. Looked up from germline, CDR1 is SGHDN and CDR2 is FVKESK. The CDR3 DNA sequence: TGTGCCAGCAGCCAGGCAGAACAAGAGACCCAGTACTTC. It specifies CASSQAEQETQYF. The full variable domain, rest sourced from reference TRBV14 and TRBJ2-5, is EAGVTQFPSHSVIEKGQTVTLRCDPISGHDNLYWYRRVMGKEIKFLLHFVKESKQDESGMPNNRFLAERTGGTYSTLKVQPAELEDSGVYFCASSQAEQETQYFGPGTRLLVL.

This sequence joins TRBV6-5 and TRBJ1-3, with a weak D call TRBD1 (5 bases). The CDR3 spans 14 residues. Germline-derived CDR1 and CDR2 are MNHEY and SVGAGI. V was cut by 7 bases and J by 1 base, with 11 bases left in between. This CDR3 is CASNTGGSGNTIYF. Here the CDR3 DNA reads TGTGCCAGCAATACGGGGGGATCTGGAAACACCATATATTTT.

The CDR3 region has the DNA TGCGCCAGCACCAGACACCCTGCCAATGAGCAGTTCTTC. Residues: CASTRHPANEQFF. The J gene is TRBJ2-1, the V gene TRBV5-1; no clear D gene. Deletions cut 6 bases from V and 6 bases from J, with 13 bases between. Germline CDR1 reads SGHRS; CDR2 reads YFSETQ. The CDR3 is made up of 13 amino acids.

As DNA, the CDR3 is TGTGCCAGCAGCCTCCGAGGACAGGGGCAAGAGACCCAGTACTTC. Translation gives CASSLRGQGQETQYF. The chain employs TRBV14 and TRBJ2-5; the match to TRBD1 covers 9 bases. The CDR3 is made up of 15 amino acids. The V gene's germline CDR1 is SGHDN and CDR2 FVKESK. Germline trimming cut 4 bases from V and 2 bases from J; bases unmatched to any gene: 5.

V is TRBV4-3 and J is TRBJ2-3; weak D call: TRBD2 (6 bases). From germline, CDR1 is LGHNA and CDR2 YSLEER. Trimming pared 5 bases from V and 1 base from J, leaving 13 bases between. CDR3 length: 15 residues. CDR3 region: CASSSRDFGTDTQYF. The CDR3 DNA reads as TGCGCCAGCAGCAGCCGGGACTTTGGCACAGATACGCAGTATTTT.

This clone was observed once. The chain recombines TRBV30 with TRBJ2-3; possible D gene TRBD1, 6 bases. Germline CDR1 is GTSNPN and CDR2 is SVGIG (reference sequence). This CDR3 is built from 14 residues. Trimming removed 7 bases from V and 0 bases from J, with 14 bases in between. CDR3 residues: CASLGAASTDTQYF. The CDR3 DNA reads TGTGCCTCCCTGGGGGCGGCTAGCACAGATACGCAGTATTTT.

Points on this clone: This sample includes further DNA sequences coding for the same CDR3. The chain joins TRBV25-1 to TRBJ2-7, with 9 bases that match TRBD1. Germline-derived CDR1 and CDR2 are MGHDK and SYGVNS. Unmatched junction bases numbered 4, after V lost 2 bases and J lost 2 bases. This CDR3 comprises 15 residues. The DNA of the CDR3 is TGTGCCAGCAGTGAACTCAGACAGGGGGCCTACGAGCAGTACTTC. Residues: CASSELRQGAYEQYF.

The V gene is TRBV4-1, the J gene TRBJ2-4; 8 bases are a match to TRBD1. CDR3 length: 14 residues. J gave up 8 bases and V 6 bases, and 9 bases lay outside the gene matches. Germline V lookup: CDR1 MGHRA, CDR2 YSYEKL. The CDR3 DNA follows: TGCGCCAGCAGACCCCGACAGGGGATGGACATTCAGTACTTC. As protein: CASRPRQGMDIQYF.

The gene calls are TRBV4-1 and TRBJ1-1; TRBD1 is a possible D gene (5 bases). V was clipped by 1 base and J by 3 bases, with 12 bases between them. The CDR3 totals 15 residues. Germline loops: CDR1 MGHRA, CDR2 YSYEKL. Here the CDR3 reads CASSQGTAGHTEAFF. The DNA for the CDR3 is TGCGCCAGCAGCCAAGGTACGGCGGGGCACACTGAAGCTTTCTTT.

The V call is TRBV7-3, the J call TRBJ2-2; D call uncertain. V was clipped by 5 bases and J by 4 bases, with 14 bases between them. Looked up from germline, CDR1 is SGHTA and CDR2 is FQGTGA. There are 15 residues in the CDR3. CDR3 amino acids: CASSPDPGFTGELFF. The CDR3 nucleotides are TGTGCCAGCAGCCCTGACCCGGGCTTCACCGGGGAGCTGTTTTTT. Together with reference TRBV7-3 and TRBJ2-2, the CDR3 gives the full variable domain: GAGVSQTPSNKVTEKGKYVELRCDPISGHTALYWYRQSLGQGPEFLIYFQGTGAADDSGLPNDRFFAVRPEGSVSTLKIQRTERGDSAVYLCASSPDPGFTGELFFGEGSRLTVL.

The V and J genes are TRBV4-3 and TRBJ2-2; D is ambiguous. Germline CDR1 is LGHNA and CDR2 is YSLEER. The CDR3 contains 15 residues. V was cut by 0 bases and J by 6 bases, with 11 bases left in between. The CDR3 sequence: CASSQEWAVSGELFF. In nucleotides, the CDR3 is TGCGCCAGCAGCCAAGAATGGGCCGTGTCCGGGGAGCTGTTTTTT.